Listed below are T cell receptor beta chains from one sample, sequenced in a study of T cell responses to AZD1222 COVID-19 vaccine. Repertoires were generated with immunoSEQ multiplex PCR, while TCRdb's copy carries only in-frame clones and drops some. This table has fewer than 150,000 clones, roughly 90% appearing once. This sample comprised peripheral blood, obtained 28 days after the second AZD1222 dose. Receptors were obtained from an adult who received the AZD1222 COVID-19 vaccine. Each CDR3 is given without its conserved first and last residue.

V,CDR3
TRBV6-5,ASREGTPQKAF
TRBV11-2,ASSSLAGGIKNIQY
TRBV6-1,ASSERYYEQY
TRBV7-8,ASSFPGDFRETQY
TRBV7-8,ASSFNRGNEQF
TRBV5-1,ASSAQGGADTQY
TRBV6-5,ASSLADRGPYEQY
TRBV24-1,ATSDYQGEWSDTQY
TRBV7-9,ASSLEAGAYNEQF
TRBV5-1,ASQGQSSYNEQF
TRBV10-3,AISELAGGDYNEQF
TRBV3-1/TRBV3-2,ASSQEAQYSSGHYNEQF
TRBV14,ASSQTGLGLPN
TRBV6-5,ASRLATGVSYT